Shown below are 27 T cell receptor beta chains from a single sample sequenced in a study of memory CD4+ T cells and cytomegalovirus serostatus. This table comes from immunoSEQ multiplex PCR, and its TCRdb copy is limited to in-frame clones, with some not included. The repertoire holds approximately 92,000 clones, with about four fifths as singletons. Single viable CD3+CD4+CD8-CD45RO+ cells were sorted as the memory CD4+ T cells. Input material: memory CD4+ T cells from blood. The receptors were gathered from an adult in good health and CMV-seropositive.

This sequence joins TRBV28 and TRBJ1-5; D uncertain. The V end was cut by 4 bases, the J end by 1 base, with 11 bases between. Per germline, CDR1 MDHEN and CDR2 SYDVKM. The CDR3 contains 15 residues. The CDR3 nucleotides read TGTGCCAGCAGTTGGGCCTACGGAAGCAATCAGCCCCAGCATTTT. This codes for CASSWAYGSNQPQHF.

The chain recombines TRBV10-3 with TRBJ1-1; 7 bases match TRBD1. Germline loops: CDR1 ENHRY, CDR2 SYGVKD. The CDR3 has 13 residues. Trimming at V came to 6 bases and at J to 4 bases, leaving 5 bases not matched to a gene. This CDR3 is CAIRTGPSTEAFF. The CDR3 DNA sequence: TGTGCCATCAGGACAGGGCCTAGCACTGAAGCTTTCTTT.

V is TRBV11-3 and J is TRBJ2-7; 9 bases match TRBD2. The CDR3 has 13 amino acids. With V trimmed by 4 bases and J by 3 bases, 1 base remained unmatched. CDR1 and CDR2 (germline): SGHNT, YENEEA. The CDR3 reads CASSYSGSYEQYF. The CDR3 bases are TGTGCCAGCAGCTATAGCGGGAGCTACGAGCAGTACTTC.

The genes are TRBV5-4 and TRBJ2-7; 11 bases fit TRBD2. The CDR3 loop spans 16 amino acids. Trimming removed 0 bases from V and 7 bases from J; junction bases left unmatched: 9. Germline V lookup: CDR1 SGHNT, CDR2 YYREEE (reference sequence). The CDR3 DNA reads TGTGCCAGCAGCTTGGGGGGTACTAGCGGGAGTGGAGAGCAGTACTTC. This gives the protein CASSLGGTSGSGEQYF.

The chain couples TRBV21-1 to TRBJ1-5. TRBV21-1 is a pseudogene segment. The length of the CDR3 is 22 residues. CDR3 sequence: CASSKRTKELRRSAVSNQPQHF. CDR3 sequence (DNA): TGTGCCAGCAGCAAAAGAACTAAGGAACTCCGGAGGTCGGCGGTGAGCAATCAGCCCCAGCATTTT.

The chain carries TRBV11-2 and TRBJ2-1; TRBD2 agrees at 11 bases. Germline V gene sequence: CDR1 SGHAT, CDR2 FQNNGV. The J segment lost 5 bases and the V segment lost 4 bases, leaving 13 bases of the junction unmatched. This CDR3 comprises 18 residues. Here the CDR3 DNA reads TGTGCCAGCAGCTCGGGGGGTTTCGGGACTAGCGGCAACAATGAGCAGTTCTTC. It specifies CASSSGGFGTSGNNEQFF.

This clone was seen only once. The J gene is TRBJ1-1, the V gene TRBV4-2, with TRBD1 identical over 8 bases. CDR1 and CDR2 from the germline V gene are LGHNA and YNFKEQ. The CDR3 runs to 20 residues. Germline trimming cut 0 bases from V and 4 bases from J; bases unmatched to any gene: 19. CDR3 loop: CASSQEAQTGGTGAGTEAFF. As DNA, the CDR3 is TGTGCCAGCAGCCAAGAAGCCCAAACGGGTGGGACAGGCGCGGGCACTGAAGCTTTCTTT.

V gene TRBV7-9 combines with J gene TRBJ1-1; D is ambiguous. The CDR3 is 13 residues long. Germline lookup yields CDR1 SEHNR and CDR2 FQNEAQ (reference sequence). The V end was cut by 2 bases, the J end by 1 base, with 5 bases between. CDR3 region: CASSLQENTEAFF. In nucleotides, the CDR3 is TGTGCCAGCAGCTTACAGGAGAACACTGAAGCTTTCTTT.

About this clone itself: The same CDR3 can be traced to other DNA sequences in this sample. The genes are TRBV5-1 and TRBJ2-2; possible D gene TRBD1, 6 bases. Germline V gene lookup returns CDR1 SGHRS and CDR2 YFSETQ. Trimming took 4 bases from V and 7 from J, leaving 11 bases between them. The CDR3 has 13 amino acids. The CDR3 region is CASSLGASGELFF. As DNA, the CDR3 is TGCGCCAGCAGCCTGGGGGCTAGCGGGGAGCTGTTTTTT.

This sequence joins TRBV18 and TRBJ1-1; 8 positions agree with TRBD1. V lost 8 bases to trimming and J lost 1 base; unmatched junction nucleotides: 3. Germline CDR1 and CDR2: KGHSH and LQKENI. This CDR3 comprises 13 residues. CDR3 nucleotides: TGTGCCAGCGCGGGACAGGCGAACACTGAAGCTTTCTTT. Translated, it gives CASAGQANTEAFF. Full variable domain (missing parts from reference TRBV18 and TRBJ1-1): NAGVMQNPRHLVRRRGQEARLRCSPMKGHSHVYWYRQLPEEGLKFMVYLQKENIIDESGMPKERFSAEFPKEGPSILRIQQVVRGDSAAYFCASAGQANTEAFFGQGTRLTVV.

J is TRBJ2-1 and V is TRBV5-1; 8 bases fit TRBD2. The CDR3 extends over 17 amino acids. J lost 2 bases, V lost 0 bases, and 7 bases had no gene match. Germline V gives CDR1 SGHRS, CDR2 YFSETQ. CDR3 region: CASSLGTLAGPYNEQFF. CDR3 nucleotide sequence: TGCGCCAGCAGCTTGGGCACCCTAGCGGGCCCCTACAATGAGCAGTTCTTC.

The rearrangement links TRBV7-9 to TRBJ2-7; 8 nucleotides line up with TRBD1. This CDR3 is built from 14 residues. Germline lookup yields CDR1 SEHNR and CDR2 FQNEAQ (reference sequence). J gave up 6 bases and V 5 bases, and 9 bases lay outside the gene matches. The CDR3 DNA is TGTGCCAGCAGCCCAGGACAGGGCCTACCCGAGCAGTACTTC. Residues: CASSPGQGLPEQYF.

The chain links TRBV5-6 to TRBJ1-1, with a possible D match to TRBD1 (5 bases). V was clipped by 0 bases and J by 7 bases, with 10 bases between them. The CDR3 contains 13 residues. Germline lookup yields CDR1 SGHDT and CDR2 YYEEEE. This chain's CDR3 is CASSLAGNFEAFF. The CDR3 DNA is TGTGCCAGCAGCTTGGCAGGGAACTTTGAAGCTTTCTTT.

This sequence joins TRBV11-3 and TRBJ2-2; D is unresolved. Trimming shortened V by 5 bases and J by 3 bases, and 7 bases separated the two germline ends. This CDR3 is built from 13 residues. From germline, CDR1 is SGHNT and CDR2 YENEEA. Here the CDR3 DNA reads TGTGCCAGCAGCCTGACTCACACCGGGGAGCTGTTTTTT. Translated: CASSLTHTGELFF.

CDR3 protein: CASSPGLVSSEQFF. CDR3 DNA: TGTGCCAGCAGTCCGGGACTAGTATCTAGTGAGCAGTTCTTC. V gene TRBV2 combines with J gene TRBJ2-1; 8 bases line up with TRBD2. The germline V gene has CDR1 SNHLY and CDR2 FYNNEI. The CDR3 contains 14 residues. J gave up 9 bases and V 5 bases, and 9 bases lay outside the gene matches.

The V and J genes are TRBV7-8 and TRBJ2-7; 10 bases agree with TRBD1. This CDR3 is 16 amino acids long. V dropped 7 bases and J dropped 0; count of bases not matched to a gene: 9. Per germline, CDR1 SGHVS and CDR2 FQNEAQ. CDR3 in amino acids: CASTALDRGSSYEQYF. Written as DNA, the CDR3 is TGTGCCAGCACCGCTCTGGACAGGGGGAGCTCCTACGAGCAGTACTTC.

The CDR3 DNA sequence: TGTGCCAGCAGCCCCGGGACAGGGATCGCAGATACGCAGTATTTT. Its translation: CASSPGTGIADTQYF. J is TRBJ2-3 and V is TRBV6-5, with 9 bases identical to TRBD1. This CDR3 comprises 15 residues. Germline values: CDR1 MNHEY, CDR2 SVGAGI. J lost 4 bases, V lost 6 bases, and 8 bases had no gene match.

CDR3 amino acids: CASRDGPGNEQFF. CDR3 bases: TGCGCCAGCAGGGACGGGCCGGGCAATGAGCAGTTCTTC. J is TRBJ2-1 and V is TRBV5-1, with D unresolved. Germline lookup yields CDR1 SGHRS and CDR2 YFSETQ. The CDR3 consists of 13 residues. V shed 5 bases and J shed 6 bases, with 12 bases lying between them.

This clone was detected only a few times. The chain carries TRBV10-3 and TRBJ2-6; 8 bases line up with TRBD1. This CDR3 is 16 amino acids long. V trimming: 4 bases; J trimming: 1 base; junction bases outside the gene matches: 3. Germline V gene data show CDR1 as ENHRY and CDR2 as SYGVKD. The CDR3 DNA is TGTGCCATCAGTGGCGGACAGGGTTCTGGGGCCAACGTCCTGACTTTC. Its protein is CAISGGQGSGANVLTF.

The chain links TRBV28 to TRBJ2-7; 10 bases are shared with TRBD2. Germline CDR1 reads MDHEN; CDR2 reads SYDVKM. CDR3 size: 16 residues. Unmatched junction bases numbered 8, after V lost 5 bases and J lost 1 base. CDR3 nucleotide sequence: TGTGCCAGCAGTCCACCCGGGACTAGCGTATCCTACGAGCAGTACTTC. Amino acids: CASSPPGTSVSYEQYF.

This clone was recorded a few times. This sequence joins TRBV7-9 and TRBJ1-4, with D possibly TRBD1 on 5 matching bases. Trimming pared 6 bases from V and 4 bases from J, leaving 18 bases between. The germline CDR1 and CDR2 sequences are SEHNR and FQNEAQ (reference sequence). The CDR3 spans 16 residues. The CDR3 DNA sequence: TGTGCCAGCAGTTCTTTGGGGGAGGTTTTTAATGAAAAACTGTTTTTT. This codes for CASSSLGEVFNEKLFF. The variable domain in full, with the rest retrieved from reference TRBV7-9 and TRBJ1-4, is DTGVSQNPRHKITKRGQNVTFRCDPISEHNRLYWYRQTLGQGPEFLTYFQNEAQLEKSRLLSDRFSAERPKGSFSTLEIQRTEQGDSAMYLCASSSLGEVFNEKLFFGSGTQLSVL.

The chain is built from TRBV5-1 and TRBJ1-1, with D maybe TRBD1 (6 bases). The germline V and J ends were trimmed by 2 bases and 5 bases, with 13 bases remaining between them. The length of the CDR3 is 14 residues. CDR1 is SGHRS and CDR2 is YFSETQ in the germline V gene. The CDR3 spells CASSFGTPITEAFF. As DNA, the CDR3 is TGCGCCAGCAGCTTCGGGACACCCATTACTGAAGCTTTCTTT.

V gene TRBV6-1 combines with J gene TRBJ2-7; 7 bases map to TRBD1. Trimming at V came to 3 bases and at J to 2 bases, leaving 4 bases not matched to a gene. CDR3 length: 14 amino acids. From germline, CDR1 is MNHNS and CDR2 SASEGT. The CDR3 sequence: CASSDPGTAYEQYF. The CDR3 DNA sequence: TGTGCCAGCAGTGATCCCGGGACAGCCTACGAGCAGTACTTC.

The gene calls are TRBV5-6 and TRBJ2-1; possible D gene TRBD2, 6 bases. Germline CDR1 SGHDT, CDR2 YYEEEE. The CDR3 runs to 16 residues. V lost 0 bases to trimming and J lost 2 bases, with 12 bases between them. CDR3 in DNA: TGTGCCAGCAGCTTGGACTATCGGAGGGCCTACAATGAGCAGTTCTTC. Amino acids: CASSLDYRRAYNEQFF. The whole variable domain, remainder taken from reference TRBV5-6 and TRBJ2-1, is DAGVTQSPTHLIKTRGQQVTLRCSPKSGHDTVSWYQQALGQGPQFIFQYYEEEERQRGNFPDRFSGHQFPNYSSELNVNALLLGDSALYLCASSLDYRRAYNEQFFGPGTRLTVL.

This clone showed up just a few times. This chain's CDR3 is CASSQGIREAKNIQYF. CDR3 bases: TGTGCCAGCAGTCAAGGTATTCGGGAAGCCAAAAACATTCAGTACTTC. The chain couples TRBV6-1 to TRBJ2-4, with a weak D call TRBD2 (5 bases). V lost 5 bases, J lost 0 bases, and 14 bases lay in between. Germline-derived CDR1 and CDR2 are MNHNS and SASEGT. The CDR3 spans 16 residues.

The chain is built from TRBV18 and TRBJ2-5, with D perhaps TRBD1 or TRBD2 (6 bases each). V lost 6 bases and J lost 0, with 14 bases in between. CDR1 is KGHSH, CDR2 LQKENI, per germline. This CDR3 spans 15 amino acids. CDR3 bases: TGTGCCAGCTCCCCTTTGGGGGGCTACCAAGAGACCCAGTACTTC. Translating gives CASSPLGGYQETQYF.

This chain connects TRBV2 to TRBJ2-1, with 13 bases matching TRBD2. The CDR3 runs 14 residues. J was trimmed by 12 bases and V by 2 bases; bases with no gene match: 4. Germline-derived CDR1 and CDR2 are SNHLY and FYNNEI. The DNA for the CDR3 is TGTGCCAGCAGTGAAAGTCGACTAGCGGGAGGGCAGTTCTTC. Translation gives CASSESRLAGGQFF.